Detailed here is one T cell receptor beta chain. Some clones are missing from TCRdb's copy, which holds only in-frame ones; the method was immunoSEQ multiplex PCR. This table has roughly 68,000 clones, roughly 95% appearing once. This TCR was sampled from a man aged 40-49 years with rheumatoid arthritis. The sequencing input was PBMCs.

This CDR3 reads CASSRDTRSGYTF. CDR3 DNA sequence: TGTGCCAGCAGCCGGGACACCCGGAGTGGCTACACCTTC. The V and J genes are TRBV28 and TRBJ1-2; D possibly corresponds to TRBD1 (6 bases). The CDR3 sequence is 13 residues long. Germline V gives CDR1 MDHEN, CDR2 SYDVKM. V was clipped by 6 bases and J by 7 bases, with 15 bases between them.